The T cell receptor (beta chain) described here comes from a study of control samples from healthy donors and cancer patients. Measured with immunoSEQ multiplex PCR; TCRdb has only the in-frame clones, and not every one. The data hold 120,000 or so clones, with roughly 90% observed a single time. This TCR was recovered from a man in his forties or fifties in good health. The sample consisted of blood.

Here the CDR3 reads CASSPGLAGTDTQYF. The CDR3 bases are TGCGCCAGCAGCCCTGGACTAGCGGGGACAGATACGCAGTATTTT. This rearrangement joins TRBV5-1 to TRBJ2-3; 12 bases align to TRBD2. V lost 4 bases, J lost 3 bases, and 3 bases stayed unmatched. CDR3 length: 15 amino acids. Germline lookup yields CDR1 SGHRS and CDR2 YFSETQ.